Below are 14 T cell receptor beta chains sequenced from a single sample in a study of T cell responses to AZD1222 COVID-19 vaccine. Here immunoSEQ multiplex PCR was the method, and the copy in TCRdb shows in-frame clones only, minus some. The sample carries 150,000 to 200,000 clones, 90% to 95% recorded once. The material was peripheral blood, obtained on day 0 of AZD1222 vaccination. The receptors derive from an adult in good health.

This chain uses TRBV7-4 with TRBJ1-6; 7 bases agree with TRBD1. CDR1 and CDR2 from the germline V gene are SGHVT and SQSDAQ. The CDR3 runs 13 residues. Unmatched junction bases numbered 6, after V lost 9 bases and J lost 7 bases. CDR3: CARGQKLNSPLHF. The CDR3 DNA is TGTGCCAGGGGACAGAAGTTGAATTCACCCCTCCACTTT.

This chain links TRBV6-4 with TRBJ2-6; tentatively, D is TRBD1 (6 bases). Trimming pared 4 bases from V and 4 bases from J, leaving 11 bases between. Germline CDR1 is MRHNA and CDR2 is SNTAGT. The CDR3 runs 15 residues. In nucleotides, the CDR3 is TGTGCCAGCAGTGCGACAGGCTTAGGGGCCAACGTCCTGACTTTC. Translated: CASSATGLGANVLTF.

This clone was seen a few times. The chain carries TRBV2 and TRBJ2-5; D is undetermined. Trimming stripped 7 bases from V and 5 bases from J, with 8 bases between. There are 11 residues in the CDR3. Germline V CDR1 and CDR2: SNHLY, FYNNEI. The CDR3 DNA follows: TGTGCCAGCACAATTCGTGAGACCCAGTACTTC. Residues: CASTIRETQYF.

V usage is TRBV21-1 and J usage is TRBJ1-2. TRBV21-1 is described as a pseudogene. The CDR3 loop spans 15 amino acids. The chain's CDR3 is CASSKETGQPYGYTF. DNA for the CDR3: TGTGCCAGCAGCAAAGAAACCGGGCAGCCTTATGGCTACACCTTC.

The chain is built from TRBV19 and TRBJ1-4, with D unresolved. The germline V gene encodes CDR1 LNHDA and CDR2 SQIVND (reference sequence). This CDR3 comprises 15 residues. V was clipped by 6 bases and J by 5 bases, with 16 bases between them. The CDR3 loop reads CASRGFRRENEKLFF. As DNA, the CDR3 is TGTGCCAGTAGGGGATTCAGGCGGGAGAATGAAAAACTGTTTTTT.

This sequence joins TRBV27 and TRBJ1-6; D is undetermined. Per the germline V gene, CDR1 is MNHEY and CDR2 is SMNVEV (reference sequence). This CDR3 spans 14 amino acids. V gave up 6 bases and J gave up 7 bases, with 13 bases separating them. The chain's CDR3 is CASSKGLENSPLHF. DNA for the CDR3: TGTGCCAGCAGCAAAGGCCTGGAGAATTCACCCCTCCACTTT.

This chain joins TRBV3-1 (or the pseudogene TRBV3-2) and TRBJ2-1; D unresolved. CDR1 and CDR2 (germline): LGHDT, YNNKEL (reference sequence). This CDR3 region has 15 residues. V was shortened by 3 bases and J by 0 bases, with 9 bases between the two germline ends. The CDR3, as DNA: TGTGCCAGCAGCCACTCTTCCCTCTCCTACAATGAGCAGTTCTTC. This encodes CASSHSSLSYNEQFF.

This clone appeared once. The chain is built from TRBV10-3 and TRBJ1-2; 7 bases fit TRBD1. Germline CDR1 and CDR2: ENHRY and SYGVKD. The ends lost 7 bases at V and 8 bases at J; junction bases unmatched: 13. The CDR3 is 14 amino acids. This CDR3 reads CAITQDRALLGYTF. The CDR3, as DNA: TGTGCCATCACCCAAGACAGGGCCCTCCTAGGCTACACCTTC.

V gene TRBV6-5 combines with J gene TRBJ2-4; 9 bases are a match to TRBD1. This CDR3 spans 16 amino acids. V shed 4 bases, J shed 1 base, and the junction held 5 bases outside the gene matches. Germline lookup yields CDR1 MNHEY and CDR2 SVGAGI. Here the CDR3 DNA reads TGTGCCAGCAGTTCCCCGGGACAGGGCGCCAAAAACATTCAGTACTTC. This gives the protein CASSSPGQGAKNIQYF.

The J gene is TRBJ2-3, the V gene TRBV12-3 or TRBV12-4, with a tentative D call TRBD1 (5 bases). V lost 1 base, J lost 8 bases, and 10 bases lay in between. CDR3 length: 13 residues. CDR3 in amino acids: CASSLGGLSTQYF. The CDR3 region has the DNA TGTGCCAGCAGTTTAGGGGGCTTGAGTACGCAGTATTTT.

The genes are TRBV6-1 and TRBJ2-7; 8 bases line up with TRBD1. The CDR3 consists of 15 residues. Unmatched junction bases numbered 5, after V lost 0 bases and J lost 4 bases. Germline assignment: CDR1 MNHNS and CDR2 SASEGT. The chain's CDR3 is CASSEAAGGRYEQYF. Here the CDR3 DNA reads TGTGCCAGCAGTGAAGCGGCAGGGGGCAGGTACGAGCAGTACTTC.

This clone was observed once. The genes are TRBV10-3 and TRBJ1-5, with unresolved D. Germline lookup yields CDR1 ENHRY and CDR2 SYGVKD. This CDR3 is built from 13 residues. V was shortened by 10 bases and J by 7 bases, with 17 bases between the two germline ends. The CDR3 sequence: CATSTEEGQPQHF. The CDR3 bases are TGTGCCACCAGCACGGAGGAAGGGCAGCCCCAGCATTTT.

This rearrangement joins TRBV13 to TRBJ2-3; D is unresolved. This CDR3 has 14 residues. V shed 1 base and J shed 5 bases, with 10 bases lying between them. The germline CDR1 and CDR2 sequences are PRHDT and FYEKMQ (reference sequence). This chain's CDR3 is CASSLAPSIDTQYF. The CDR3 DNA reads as TGTGCCAGCAGCTTAGCCCCTAGTATAGATACGCAGTATTTT.

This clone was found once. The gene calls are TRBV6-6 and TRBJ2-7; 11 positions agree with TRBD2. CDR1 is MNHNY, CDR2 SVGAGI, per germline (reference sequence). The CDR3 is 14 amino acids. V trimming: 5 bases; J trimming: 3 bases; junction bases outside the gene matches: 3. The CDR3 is CASSQTSGGYEQYF. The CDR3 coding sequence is TGTGCCAGCAGTCAAACTAGCGGGGGCTACGAGCAGTACTTC.